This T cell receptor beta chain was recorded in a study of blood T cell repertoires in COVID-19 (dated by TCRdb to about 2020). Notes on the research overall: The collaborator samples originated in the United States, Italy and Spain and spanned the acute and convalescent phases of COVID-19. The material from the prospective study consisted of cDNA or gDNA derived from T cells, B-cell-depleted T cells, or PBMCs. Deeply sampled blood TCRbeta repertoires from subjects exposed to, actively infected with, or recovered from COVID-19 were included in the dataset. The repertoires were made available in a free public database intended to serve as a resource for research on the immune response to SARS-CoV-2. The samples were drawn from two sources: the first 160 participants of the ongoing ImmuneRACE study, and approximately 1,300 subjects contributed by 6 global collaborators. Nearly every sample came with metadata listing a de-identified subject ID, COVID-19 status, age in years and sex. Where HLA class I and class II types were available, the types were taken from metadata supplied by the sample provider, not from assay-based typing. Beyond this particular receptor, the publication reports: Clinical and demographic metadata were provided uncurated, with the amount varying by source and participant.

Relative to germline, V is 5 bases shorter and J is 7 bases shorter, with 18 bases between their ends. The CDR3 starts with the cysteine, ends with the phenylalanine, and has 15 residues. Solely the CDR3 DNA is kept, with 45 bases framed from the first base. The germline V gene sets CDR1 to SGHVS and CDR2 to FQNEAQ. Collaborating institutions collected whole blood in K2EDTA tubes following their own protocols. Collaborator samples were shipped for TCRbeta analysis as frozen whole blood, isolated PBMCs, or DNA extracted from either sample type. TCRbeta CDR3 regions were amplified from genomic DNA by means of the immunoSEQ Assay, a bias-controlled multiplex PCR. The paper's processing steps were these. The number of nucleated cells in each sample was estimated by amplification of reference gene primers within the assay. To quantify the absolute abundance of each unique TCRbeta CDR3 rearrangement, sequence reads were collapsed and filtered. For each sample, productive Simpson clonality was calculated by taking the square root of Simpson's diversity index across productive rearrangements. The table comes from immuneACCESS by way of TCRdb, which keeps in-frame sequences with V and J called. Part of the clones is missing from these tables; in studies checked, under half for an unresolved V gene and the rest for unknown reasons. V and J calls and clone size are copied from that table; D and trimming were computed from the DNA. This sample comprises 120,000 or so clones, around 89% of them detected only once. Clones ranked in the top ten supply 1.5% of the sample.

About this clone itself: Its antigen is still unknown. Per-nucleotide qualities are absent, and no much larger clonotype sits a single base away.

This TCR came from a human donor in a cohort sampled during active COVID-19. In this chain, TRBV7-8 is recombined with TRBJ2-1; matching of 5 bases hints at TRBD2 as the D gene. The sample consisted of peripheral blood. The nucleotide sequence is TGTGCCAGCAGCCCACTGCTAGCAGTAAAGAATGAGCAGTTCTTC. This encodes CASSPLLAVKNEQFF. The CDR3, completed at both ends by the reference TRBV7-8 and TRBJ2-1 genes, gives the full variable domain GAGVSQSPRYKVAKRGQDVALRCDPISGHVSLFWYQQALGQGPEFLTYFQNEAQLDKSGLPSDRFFAERPEGSVSTLKIQRTQQEDSAVYLCASSPLLAVKNEQFFGPGTRLTVL.